The 13 T cell receptor beta chains in this list originate from one sample, sequenced in a study of T-cell memory formation after mild COVID-19. TCRdb reanalysed the 5' RACE reads using MiXCR and keeps one entry per CDR3 protein. The data contain 200,000 to 250,000 distinct CDR3 sequences, 9.5% to 10% of them singletons. The sequencing sample was made of PBMCs or a T cell subset sorted from them (not recorded which). All receptors derive from a man aged 18 to 30 who had mild COVID-19 (a few samples of this study predate the infection). Cell type and time point are not known.

This clonotype came up a few times. The gene calls are TRBV7-2 and TRBJ2-3; D assignment may be TRBD1 or TRBD2 (6 bases each). The CDR3 is 15 amino acids. The germline V gene encodes CDR1 SGHTA and CDR2 FQGNSA. V lost 1 base, J lost 9 bases, and 17 bases lay in between. CDR3 sequence: CASSLVLGGSGTQYF. CDR3 sequence (DNA): TGTGCCAGCAGCTTAGTGTTGGGGGGCTCTGGGACGCAGTATTTT.

The V and J genes are TRBV5-1 and TRBJ2-3; no clear D. The ends were cut back, 3 bases at V and 2 bases at J, with 4 bases in the middle. This CDR3 comprises 12 residues. The germline gives CDR1 SGHRS, CDR2 YFSETQ. CDR3 bases: TGCGCCAGCAGCTACCTCACAGATACGCAGTATTTT. Residues: CASSYLTDTQYF. Combining the CDR3 with reference TRBV5-1 and TRBJ2-3 gives the whole variable domain KAGVTQTPRYLIKTRGQQVTLSCSPISGHRSVSWYQQTPGQGLQFLFEYFSETQRNKGNFPGRFSGRQFSNSRSEMNVSTLELGDSALYLCASSYLTDTQYFGPGTRLTVL.

The rearrangement joins TRBV20-1 to TRBJ1-5; D is possibly TRBD1 (6 bases). The CDR3 is 14 amino acids. V lost 0 bases, J lost 7 bases, and 13 bases lay in between. CDR1 and CDR2 (germline): DFQATT, SNEGSKA (reference sequence). CDR3 nucleotide sequence: TGCAGTGCTAGAGATGAACAGGGTTGGCAGCCCCAGCATTTT. Translating it yields CSARDEQGWQPQHF.

This clonotype was found a few times. The rearrangement links TRBV12-3 or TRBV12-4 to TRBJ1-1; no clear D. The V gene lost 3 bases and the J gene lost 10 bases, with 15 bases spanning the gap. The CDR3 contains 13 residues. In DNA, the CDR3 is TGTGCCAGCAGTTTCGGAGGAGGGATGGTAGCTTTCTTT. This gives the protein CASSFGGGMVAFF.

In this sample, this clonotype turned up a few times. The V gene is TRBV7-9, the J gene TRBJ1-1; D unresolved. Per germline, CDR1 SEHNR and CDR2 FQNEAQ (reference sequence). The ends were cut back, 5 bases at V and 1 base at J, with 8 bases in the middle. The CDR3 contains 13 residues. CDR3 amino acids: CASSPRSNTEAFF. The DNA of the CDR3 is TGTGCCAGCAGCCCCCGATCGAACACTGAAGCTTTCTTT.

In its sample, this clonotype was seen a few times. CDR3 DNA: TGTGCCAGCAGTGGCACGGGACAGGGGAGAGGAAACACCATATATTTT. Protein product: CASSGTGQGRGNTIYF. This chain links TRBV2 with TRBJ1-3; 10 positions match TRBD1. After removal of 4 bases from V and 4 bases from J, the junction contained 7 bases not matched to a gene. Germline CDR1 reads SNHLY; CDR2 reads FYNNEI. The CDR3 loop spans 16 amino acids. Full variable domain (rest looked up from reference TRBV2 and TRBJ1-3): EPEVTQTPSHQVTQMGQEVILRCVPISNHLYFYWYRQILGQKVEFLVSFYNNEISEKSEIFDDQFSVERPDGSNFTLKIRSTKLEDSAMYFCASSGTGQGRGNTIYFGEGSWLTVV.

The chain links TRBV6-5 to TRBJ1-1; 8 bases are a match to TRBD1. This CDR3 spans 13 amino acids. J gave up 8 bases and V 5 bases, and 7 bases lay outside the gene matches. Looked up from germline, CDR1 is MNHEY and CDR2 is SVGAGI. The CDR3 DNA is TGTGCCAGCAGTCGGGGCGGGACAGGAGAAGCTTTCTTT. It is translated as CASSRGGTGEAFF.

This clonotype was found many times. This chain joins TRBV7-9 and TRBJ2-3; D is undetermined. CDR1 SEHNR and CDR2 FQNEAQ come from the germline V gene (reference sequence). Trimming shortened V by 4 bases and J by 6 bases, and 5 bases separated the two germline ends. The CDR3 runs to 11 residues. The CDR3 DNA is TGTGCCAGCAGCTCTTACGATACGCAGTATTTT. Translating gives CASSSYDTQYF.

The V gene is TRBV5-5, the J gene TRBJ1-5, with D perhaps TRBD1 (6 bases). The ends were cut back, 1 base at V and 6 bases at J, with 14 bases in the middle. Germline CDR1 reads SGHKS; CDR2 reads YYEKEE (reference sequence). The CDR3 loop spans 15 amino acids. The CDR3 DNA reads as TGTGCCAGCAGCTTGATAGCGGGGGCGAGTCAGCCCCAGCATTTT. Residues: CASSLIAGASQPQHF.

This clonotype was counted only a few times. The chain uses TRBV10-2 and TRBJ2-1; TRBD2 aligns across 7 bases. V gave up 7 bases and J gave up 4 bases; unmatched junction bases: 4. CDR1 and CDR2 from the germline V gene are WSHSY and SAAADI. CDR3 length: 13 residues. The DNA for the CDR3 is TGCGCCAGCACCTGGACTAGTTACAATGAGCAGTTCTTC. Translation gives CASTWTSYNEQFF.

The chain links TRBV24-1 to TRBJ1-1; TRBD1 matches at 9 bases. Germline-derived CDR1 and CDR2 are KGHDR and SFDVKD. CDR3 length: 14 residues. With V trimmed by 2 bases and J by 7 bases, 4 bases remained unmatched. The chain's CDR3 is CATSDSQGADEAFF. The CDR3 bases are TGTGCCACCAGTGATTCACAGGGGGCGGATGAAGCTTTCTTT.

This CDR3 reads CASRQGNSLMGYTF. The CDR3 DNA is TGTGCCAGCAGACAAGGGAATAGCCTTATGGGCTACACCTTC. This chain links TRBV12-3 or TRBV12-4 with TRBJ1-2; D not resolved. Trimming shortened V by 6 bases and J by 8 bases, and 19 bases separated the two germline ends. CDR3 length: 14 residues.

This clonotype was observed many times. The rearrangement joins TRBV9 to TRBJ2-5, with D perhaps matching TRBD1 (5 bases). V lost 4 bases and J lost 4, with 17 bases in between. The CDR3 length is 15 residues. Germline lookup yields CDR1 SGDLS and CDR2 YYNGEE. The CDR3 DNA sequence: TGTGCCAGCAGCCCACGAGGACATTACCCAGAGACCCAGTACTTC. It yields the protein CASSPRGHYPETQYF. The complete variable domain, with remaining parts taken from reference TRBV9 and TRBJ2-5, reads DSGVTQTPKHLITATGQRVTLRCSPRSGDLSVYWYQQSLDQGLQFLIQYYNGEERAKGNILERFSAQQFPDLHSELNLSSLELGDSALYFCASSPRGHYPETQYFGPGTRLLVL.